This T cell receptor (beta chain) is from a study of regulatory T cells in long-lasting Graves disease. This clonotype was observed at least ten times. Antigen unknown. Investigators prepared the TCR beta libraries by applying iRepertoire HTBI primers and Arm-PCR of CDR3 regions. Each CDR3 protein is one row after TCRdb ran MiXCR on the multiplex PCR reads. The sample lists approximately 250,000 distinct CDR3 sequences; approximately 20% were seen once. General observations from the study: Repertoires from persistent disease leaned toward TRBV28, TRBJ1-2 and TRBJ2-5.

Time point in this sample: newly diagnosed GD, antithyroid drugs for less than 3 months. From RNA extracted from PBMCs, the TCR library was made. The CDR3 is 13 amino acids. Germline trimming cut 3 bases from V and 1 base from J; bases unmatched to any gene: 2. Germline CDR1 and CDR2: GTSNPN and SVGIG (reference sequence). The sequence came from a female donor with Graves disease. The chain combines TRBV30 with TRBJ1-1; TRBD1 aligns across 7 bases. The sample consisted of peripheral blood mononuclear cells (PBMCs), taken at new diagnosis, from a patient treated with antithyroid drugs. Here the CDR3 DNA reads TGTGCCTGGAGGGGACAGTGGAACACTGAAGCTTTCTTT. Its protein is CAWRGQWNTEAFF.